Detailed here is one T cell receptor (beta chain). The antigen remains unidentified. The source of the sample is a study of T cell responses to AZD1222 COVID-19 vaccine. For the study at large: Second-dose schedules of about 4 or about 12 weeks were combined.

Notes on the study in general: Spike was spanned by vaccine-associated CD4 TCRs, with dominance at 160-218 and 743-854.

The CDR3 length is 16 residues. Looked up from germline, CDR1 is SGHRS and CDR2 is YFSETQ. With 0 bases clipped from V and 0 bases from J, the junction kept 5 bases outside the gene matches. The method was immunoSEQ multiplex PCR; TCRdb's version includes in-frame clones alone and lacks a portion of them. This table holds 150,000 to 160,000 clones, 90% found once. This clonotype was obtained from an adult in good health. V and J are TRBV5-1 and TRBJ1-1, with TRBD1 matching 7 bases. The source material was peripheral blood, sampled on day 0 of AZD1222 vaccination. This chain's CDR3 is CASSLVGRGLNTEAFF. The CDR3 region has the DNA TGCGCCAGCAGCTTGGTCGGCAGGGGGTTGAACACTGAAGCTTTCTTT.